The rows below give T cell receptor beta chains drawn from one sample of a study of blood T cell repertoires in COVID-19. TCRdb's copy holds only in-frame clones and misses some; the assay was immunoSEQ multiplex PCR. Of around 35,000 clones in the sample, 90% were seen once. Sequencing was carried out using peripheral blood. Every receptor here comes from a human donor in a cohort sampled during active COVID-19. The CDR3 runs from the conserved cysteine through the conserved F or W. Fields, in order: V gene, J gene, CDR3 protein.

TRBV7-9	TRBJ1-1	CASSREDSSTEAFF
TRBV3-1/TRBV3-2	TRBJ2-3	CASSHLAGDTQYF
TRBV7-3	TRBJ2-5	CASSSGLAGGPGETQYF
TRBV14	TRBJ2-1	CASSQDRVSSRFF
TRBV30	TRBJ2-7	CAWSTSPLREQYF
TRBV5-7	TRBJ2-7	CASSKQLARPFLEQYF
TRBV7-3	TRBJ2-2	CASSLVRGGELFF
TRBV6-5	TRBJ2-7	CASSSRTSGSSYEQYF
TRBV28	TRBJ1-1	CASSLLNPATKDTEAFF
TRBV27	TRBJ1-2	CASSSGQLNYGYTF
TRBV11-2	TRBJ1-1	CASSLGRRWEAFF
TRBV7-3	TRBJ2-7	CASSLTGGRPDEQYF
TRBV7-9	TRBJ1-1	CASSYEDREDEAFF
TRBV3-1/TRBV3-2	TRBJ2-4	CASSHASGASKDIQYF
TRBV5-5	TRBJ2-3	CASSPGRGGDTQYF
TRBV18	TRBJ1-1	CASVPGQNTEAFF
TRBV12-3/TRBV12-4	TRBJ1-2	CASSQQFTQGYTF
TRBV6-5	TRBJ2-7	CASSYSNTGIWEQYF
TRBV18	TRBJ2-5	CASSSTLAGEGKTQYF
TRBV18	TRBJ2-5	CASSPQVDGETQYF